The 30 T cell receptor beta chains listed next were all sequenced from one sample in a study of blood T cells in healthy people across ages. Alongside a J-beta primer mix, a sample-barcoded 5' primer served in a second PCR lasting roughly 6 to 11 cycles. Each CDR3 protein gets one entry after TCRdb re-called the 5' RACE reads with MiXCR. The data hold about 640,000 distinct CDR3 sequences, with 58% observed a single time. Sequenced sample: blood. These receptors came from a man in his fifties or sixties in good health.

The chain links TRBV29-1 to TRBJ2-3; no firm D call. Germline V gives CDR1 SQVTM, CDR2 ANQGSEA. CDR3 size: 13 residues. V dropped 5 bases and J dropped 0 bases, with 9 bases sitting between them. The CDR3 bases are TGCAGCGTTACCCTCGTGAGCACAGATACGCAGTATTTT. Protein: CSVTLVSTDTQYF.

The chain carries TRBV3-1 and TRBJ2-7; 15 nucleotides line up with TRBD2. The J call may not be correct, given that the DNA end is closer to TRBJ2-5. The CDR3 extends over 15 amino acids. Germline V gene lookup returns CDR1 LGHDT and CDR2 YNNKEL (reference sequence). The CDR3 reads CASRRTSGGAETQYF. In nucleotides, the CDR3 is TGTGCCAGCAGGCGGACTAGCGGGGGGGCGGAGACCCAGTACTTC.

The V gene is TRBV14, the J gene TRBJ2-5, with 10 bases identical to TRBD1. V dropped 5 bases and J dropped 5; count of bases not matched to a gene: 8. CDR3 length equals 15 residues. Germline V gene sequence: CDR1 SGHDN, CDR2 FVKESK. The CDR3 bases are TGTGCCAGCAGCACCCGGGACAGGGGATTTGAGACCCAGTACTTC. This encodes CASSTRDRGFETQYF.

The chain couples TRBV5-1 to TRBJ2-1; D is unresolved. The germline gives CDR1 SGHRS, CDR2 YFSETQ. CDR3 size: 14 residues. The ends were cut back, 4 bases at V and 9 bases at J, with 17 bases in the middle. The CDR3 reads CASSPTPQRSEQFF. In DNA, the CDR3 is TGCGCCAGCAGCCCGACCCCTCAAAGGAGTGAGCAGTTCTTC. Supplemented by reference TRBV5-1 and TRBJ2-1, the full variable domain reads KAGVTQTPRYLIKTRGQQVTLSCSPISGHRSVSWYQQTPGQGLQFLFEYFSETQRNKGNFPGRFSGRQFSNSRSEMNVSTLELGDSALYLCASSPTPQRSEQFFGPGTRLTVL.

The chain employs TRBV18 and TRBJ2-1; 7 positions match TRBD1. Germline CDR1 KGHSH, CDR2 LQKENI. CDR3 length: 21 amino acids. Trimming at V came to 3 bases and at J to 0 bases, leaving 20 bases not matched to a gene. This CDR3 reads CASSPDTTIKPGQSSYNEQFF. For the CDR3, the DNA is TGTGCCAGCTCACCGGATACTACGATTAAACCGGGACAGTCCTCCTACAATGAGCAGTTCTTC.

CDR3 amino acids: CASSGGQASYNSPLHF. The CDR3 DNA is TGTGCCAGCAGTGGTGGACAGGCCTCCTATAATTCACCCCTCCACTTT. This chain uses TRBV2 with TRBJ1-6, with 7 bases fitting TRBD1. Trimming removed 4 bases from V and 0 bases from J; junction bases left unmatched: 3. The germline CDR1 and CDR2 sequences are SNHLY and FYNNEI. The CDR3 totals 16 residues.

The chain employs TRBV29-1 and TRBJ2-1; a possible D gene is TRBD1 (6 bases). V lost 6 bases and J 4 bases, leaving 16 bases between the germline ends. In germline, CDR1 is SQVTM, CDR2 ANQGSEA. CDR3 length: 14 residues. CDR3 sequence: CSVGADRFYNEQFF. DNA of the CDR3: TGCAGCGTCGGGGCGGACAGATTTTACAATGAGCAGTTCTTC.

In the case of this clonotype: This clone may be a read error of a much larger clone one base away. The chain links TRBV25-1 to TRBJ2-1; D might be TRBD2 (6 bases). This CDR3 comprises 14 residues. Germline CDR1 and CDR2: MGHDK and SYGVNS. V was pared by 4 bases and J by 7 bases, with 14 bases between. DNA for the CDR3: TGTGCCAGCAGTGGGGTGGGGGGAAATAATGAGCAGTTCTTC. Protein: CASSGVGGNNEQFF.

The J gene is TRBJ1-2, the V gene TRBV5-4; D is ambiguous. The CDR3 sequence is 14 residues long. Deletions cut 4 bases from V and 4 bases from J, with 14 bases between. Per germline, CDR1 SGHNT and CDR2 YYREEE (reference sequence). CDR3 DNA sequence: TGTGCCAGCAGCGGTAACAACGACCTCTATGGCTACACCTTC. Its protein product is CASSGNNDLYGYTF.

The CDR3 reads CASSLGQRGIQETQYF. CDR3 in DNA: TGTGCCAGCAGTTTAGGTCAGCGGGGGATACAAGAGACCCAGTACTTC. This sequence joins TRBV28 and TRBJ2-4, with 8 bases lining up with TRBD2. Gene TRBJ2-5 matches the end of the DNA better, so the J call may be wrong. This CDR3 is 16 amino acids long. CDR1 is MDHEN, CDR2 SYDVKM, per germline.

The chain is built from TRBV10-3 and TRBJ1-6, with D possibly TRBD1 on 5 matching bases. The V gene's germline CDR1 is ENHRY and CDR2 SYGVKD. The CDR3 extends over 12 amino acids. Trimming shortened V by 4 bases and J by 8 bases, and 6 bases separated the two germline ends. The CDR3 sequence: CAISVGDSPLHF. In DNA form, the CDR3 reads TGTGCCATCAGTGTGGGGGATTCACCCCTCCACTTT.

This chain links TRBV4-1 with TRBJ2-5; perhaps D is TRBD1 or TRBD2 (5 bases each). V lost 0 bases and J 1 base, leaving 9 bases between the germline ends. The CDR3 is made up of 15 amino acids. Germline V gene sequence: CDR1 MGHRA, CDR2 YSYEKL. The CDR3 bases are TGCGCCAGCAGCCAAGATTGGGGGAGCCAAGAGACCCAGTACTTC. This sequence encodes CASSQDWGSQETQYF.

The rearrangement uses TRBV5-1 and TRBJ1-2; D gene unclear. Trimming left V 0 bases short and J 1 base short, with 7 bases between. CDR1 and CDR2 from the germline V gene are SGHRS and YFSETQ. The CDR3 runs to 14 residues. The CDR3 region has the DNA TGCGCCAGCAGCTTGGCCCTAGTTAACTATGGCTACACCTTC. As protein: CASSLALVNYGYTF.

The chain's CDR3 is CSAREIGDTDYGYTF. The DNA of the CDR3 is TGCAGTGCTAGAGAGATCGGGGACACTGACTATGGCTACACCTTC. This sequence joins TRBV20-1 and TRBJ1-2; TRBD1 is a possible D gene (6 bases). CDR3 length: 15 amino acids. The germline V gene has CDR1 DFQATT and CDR2 SNEGSKA (reference sequence). The V end lost 0 bases, the J end lost 3 bases, and 14 bases lay between the germline ends.

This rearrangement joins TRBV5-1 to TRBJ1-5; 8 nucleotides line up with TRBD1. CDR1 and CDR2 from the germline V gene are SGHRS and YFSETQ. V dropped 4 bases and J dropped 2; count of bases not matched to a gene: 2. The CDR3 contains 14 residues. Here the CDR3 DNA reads TGCGCCAGCAGCGAGGGACAGGGCAATCAGCCCCAGCATTTT. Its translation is CASSEGQGNQPQHF.

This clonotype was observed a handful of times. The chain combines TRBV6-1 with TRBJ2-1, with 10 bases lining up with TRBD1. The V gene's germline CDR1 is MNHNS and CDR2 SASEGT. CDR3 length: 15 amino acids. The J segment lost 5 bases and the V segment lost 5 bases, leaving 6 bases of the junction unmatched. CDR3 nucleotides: TGTGCCAGCAGTCAGGGGACAGGGGTGAACAATGAGCAGTTCTTC. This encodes CASSQGTGVNNEQFF.

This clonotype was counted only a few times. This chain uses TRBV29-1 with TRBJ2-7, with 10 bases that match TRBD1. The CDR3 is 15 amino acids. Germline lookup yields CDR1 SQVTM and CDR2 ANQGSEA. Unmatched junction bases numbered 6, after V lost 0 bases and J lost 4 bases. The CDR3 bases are TGCAGCGTTGAAGATCCGGGACAGGGGAGGTACGAGCAGTACTTC. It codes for CSVEDPGQGRYEQYF.

The CDR3: CSARNRDRFYEQYF. In DNA, the CDR3 is TGCAGTGCCAGGAACCGGGACAGATTCTACGAGCAGTACTTC. The V gene is TRBV20-1, the J gene TRBJ2-4; 7 bases line up with TRBD1. Near its end, the DNA agrees better with TRBJ2-7, so the J call may be wrong. CDR1 is DFQATT, CDR2 SNEGSKA, per germline (reference sequence). The CDR3 has 14 residues.

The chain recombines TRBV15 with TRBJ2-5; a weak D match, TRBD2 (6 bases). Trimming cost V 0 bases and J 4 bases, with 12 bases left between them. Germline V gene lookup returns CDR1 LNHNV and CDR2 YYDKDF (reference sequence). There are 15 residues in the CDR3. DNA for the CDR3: TGTGCCACCAGCAGAGATGGAGGGAGAGGAGAGACCCAGTACTTC. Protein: CATSRDGGRGETQYF.

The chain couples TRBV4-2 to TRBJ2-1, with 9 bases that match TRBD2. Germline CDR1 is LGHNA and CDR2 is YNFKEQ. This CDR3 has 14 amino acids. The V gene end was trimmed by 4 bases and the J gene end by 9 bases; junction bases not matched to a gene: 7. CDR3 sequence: CASSRGGVPAEQFF. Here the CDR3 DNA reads TGTGCCAGCAGCCGCGGGGGGGTCCCGGCTGAGCAGTTCTTC.

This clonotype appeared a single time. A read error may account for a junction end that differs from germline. CDR3 sequence: CASSQETRNYEQYF. The CDR3 DNA sequence: TGTGCCAGTAGCCAAGAGACCAGGAACTACGAGCAGTACTTC. The V and J genes are TRBV4-2 and TRBJ2-7; D uncertain. Germline lookup yields CDR1 LGHNA and CDR2 YNFKEQ. The CDR3 contains 14 residues.

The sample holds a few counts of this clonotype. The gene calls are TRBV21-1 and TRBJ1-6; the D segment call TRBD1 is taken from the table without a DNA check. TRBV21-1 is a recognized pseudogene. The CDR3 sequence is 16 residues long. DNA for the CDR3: TGTGCCAGCAGCAAATCCGCAACACAGGGGTTTTCACCCCTCCACTTT. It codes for CASSKSATQGFSPLHF.

As DNA, the CDR3 is TGTGCCAGCAGACTAGACAGGCTGCAAGAGACCCAGTACTTC. Protein product: CASRLDRLQETQYF. V is TRBV6-1 and J is TRBJ2-4; D perhaps matches TRBD1 (6 bases). TRBJ2-5 explains the end of the DNA better; the J call may be wrong. The CDR3 covers 14 residues. Germline CDR1 is MNHNS and CDR2 is SASEGT.

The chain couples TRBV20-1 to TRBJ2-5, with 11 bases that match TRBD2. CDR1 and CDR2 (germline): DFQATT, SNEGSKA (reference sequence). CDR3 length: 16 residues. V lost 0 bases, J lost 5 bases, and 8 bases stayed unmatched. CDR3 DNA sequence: TGCAGTGCTAGAGAAGTTCTAGCGGGGGGTGTGGAGACCCAGTACTTC. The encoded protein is CSAREVLAGGVETQYF.

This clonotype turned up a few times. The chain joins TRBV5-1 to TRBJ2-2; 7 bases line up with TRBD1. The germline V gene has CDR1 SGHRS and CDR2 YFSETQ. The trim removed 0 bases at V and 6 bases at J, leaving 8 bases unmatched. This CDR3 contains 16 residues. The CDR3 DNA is TGCGCCAGCAGCTTGGGACAGGGTGTCGTTCCCGGGGAGCTGTTTTTT. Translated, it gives CASSLGQGVVPGELFF. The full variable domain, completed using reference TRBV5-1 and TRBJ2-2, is KAGVTQTPRYLIKTRGQQVTLSCSPISGHRSVSWYQQTPGQGLQFLFEYFSETQRNKGNFPGRFSGRQFSNSRSEMNVSTLELGDSALYLCASSLGQGVVPGELFFGEGSRLTVL.

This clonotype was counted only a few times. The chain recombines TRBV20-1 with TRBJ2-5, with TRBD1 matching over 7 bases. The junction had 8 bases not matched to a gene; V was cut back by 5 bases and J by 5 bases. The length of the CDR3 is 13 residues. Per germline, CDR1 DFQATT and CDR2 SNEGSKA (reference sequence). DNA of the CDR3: TGCAGTGCTCAGGGGGACCCAGGGGAGACCCAGTACTTC. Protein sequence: CSAQGDPGETQYF.

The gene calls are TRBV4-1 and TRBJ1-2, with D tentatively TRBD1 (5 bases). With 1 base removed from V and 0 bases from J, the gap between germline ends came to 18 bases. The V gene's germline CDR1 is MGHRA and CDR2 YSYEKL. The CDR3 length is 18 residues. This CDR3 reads CASSQGGDGTEANYGYTF. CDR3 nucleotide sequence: TGCGCCAGCAGCCAAGGGGGGGATGGGACGGAGGCTAACTATGGCTACACCTTC.

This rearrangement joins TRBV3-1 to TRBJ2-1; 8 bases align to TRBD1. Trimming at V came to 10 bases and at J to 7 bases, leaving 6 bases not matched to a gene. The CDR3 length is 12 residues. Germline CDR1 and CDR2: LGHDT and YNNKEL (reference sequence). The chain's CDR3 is CATGQGINEQFF. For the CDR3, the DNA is TGTGCCACCGGACAGGGAATTAATGAGCAGTTCTTC.

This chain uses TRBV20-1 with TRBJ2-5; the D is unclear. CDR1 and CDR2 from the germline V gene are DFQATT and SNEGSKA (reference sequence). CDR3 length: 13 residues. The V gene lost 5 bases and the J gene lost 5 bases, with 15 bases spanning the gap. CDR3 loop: CSAPGGPWETQYF. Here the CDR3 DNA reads TGCAGTGCTCCCGGTGGGCCTTGGGAGACCCAGTACTTC.

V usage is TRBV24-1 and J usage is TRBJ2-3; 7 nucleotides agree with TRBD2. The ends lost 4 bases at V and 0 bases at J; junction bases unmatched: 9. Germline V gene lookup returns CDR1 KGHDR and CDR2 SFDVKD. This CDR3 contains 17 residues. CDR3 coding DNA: TGTGCCACCAGTGACCCCGGTCTAGCGGAGAGCACAGATACGCAGTATTTT. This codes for CATSDPGLAESTDTQYF.